Reported below is one T cell receptor beta chain. Its specificity is unknown. These data originate in a study of T cells in Graves' hyperthyroidism and ophthalmopathy. Trimming pared 3 bases from V and 1 base from J, leaving 6 bases between. CDR3 size: 13 residues. Germline V gives CDR1 LNHNV, CDR2 YYDKDF (reference sequence). TCR beta CDR3 sequences were amplified from RNA transcripts. First-round RT-PCR with HTBI primers amplified the TCR CDR3 region. Via MiXCR, TCRdb re-called the multiplex PCR reads, giving one row per CDR3 protein. The table records about 350,000 distinct CDR3 sequences, approximately 15% of them present only once. Findings and caveats of the study: For ophthalmopathy, model prediction preceded onset by a median around 7 months. Patients with ophthalmopathy were separated from those with stable hyperthyroidism by a 13 V-J model.

The source of this sequence is a woman in her 40s with Graves' ophthalmopathy. The sequenced sample consisted of blood. The gene calls are TRBV15 and TRBJ2-5; D remains ambiguous. The CDR3 loop is CATSRTLQETQYF. CDR3 nucleotides: TGTGCCACCAGCAGGACACTCCAAGAGACCCAGTACTTC.